The 25 T cell receptor beta chains in this list originate from one sample, sequenced in a study of a mutant IDH1 vaccine in newly diagnosed glioma. Described time point: week 11, during vaccination. What each vaccine dose contained was 300 ug of mutant IDH1 20-mer peptide, accompanied by topical imiquimod. Measured with immunoSEQ multiplex PCR; TCRdb has only the in-frame clones, and not every one. The sample records fewer than 30,000 clones, 65% to 85% being singletons. No antigen has been assigned to these receptors. The source material was PBMCs, sampled from a glioma patient whose treatment included an IDH1 peptide vaccine. These receptors were obtained from a woman aged 18-29 years with glioma.

This sequence joins TRBV4-1 and TRBJ1-5; D unclear. CDR1 is MGHRA and CDR2 is YSYEKL in the germline V gene. CDR3 length equals 16 residues. The V and J ends lost 1 base and 2 bases respectively, with 12 bases between them. The CDR3 here is CASSQAGGQGNQPQHF. In DNA, the CDR3 is TGCGCCAGCAGCCAAGCAGGTGGTCAGGGCAATCAGCCCCAGCATTTT.

The chain combines TRBV6-5 with TRBJ2-1; TRBD2 is a possible D gene (5 bases). Germline values: CDR1 MNHEY, CDR2 SVGAGI. The V end lost 0 bases, the J end lost 9 bases, and 9 bases lay between the germline ends. CDR3 length equals 13 residues. The CDR3 region is CASSYSTGFEQFF. The CDR3 region has the DNA TGTGCCAGCAGTTACTCGACGGGGTTTGAGCAGTTCTTC.

Turning to this clone: Additional DNA sequences in this sample encode the identical CDR3. The chain is built from TRBV7-2 and TRBJ1-5; D remains ambiguous. The CDR3 runs to 15 residues. The germline V gene has CDR1 SGHTA and CDR2 FQGNSA. The V gene lost 1 base and the J gene lost 0 bases, with 7 bases spanning the gap. CDR3 DNA: TGTGCCAGCAGCTTAGTTCCTAATAGCAATCAGCCCCAGCATTTT. Translation: CASSLVPNSNQPQHF.

The CDR3 DNA follows: TGTGCCAGCAGCACCCAACCACAAAGCACAGATACGCAGTATTTT. It translates to CASSTQPQSTDTQYF. V and J are TRBV7-2 and TRBJ2-3; D uncertain. CDR1 is SGHTA and CDR2 is FQGNSA in the germline V gene. V was shortened by 5 bases and J by 0 bases, with 12 bases between the two germline ends. The CDR3 extends over 15 amino acids.

This sequence joins TRBV4-1 and TRBJ1-3, with D tentatively TRBD1 (6 bases). Trimming left V 2 bases short and J 0 bases short, with 23 bases between. The CDR3 loop spans 20 amino acids. Germline assignment: CDR1 MGHRA and CDR2 YSYEKL. CDR3: CASSQPQGTPNRRSGNTIYF. Here the CDR3 DNA reads TGCGCCAGCAGCCAACCCCAAGGGACACCTAACAGACGCTCTGGAAACACCATATATTTT.

This chain connects TRBV4-1 to TRBJ2-1; D possibly corresponds to TRBD1 (6 bases). Germline values: CDR1 MGHRA, CDR2 YSYEKL. The V end was cut by 3 bases, the J end by 6 bases, with 15 bases between. CDR3 length equals 15 residues. CDR3 sequence: CASSQNDRPSNEQFF. CDR3 DNA sequence: TGCGCCAGCAGCCAGAACGACAGGCCCTCCAATGAGCAGTTCTTC.

The rearrangement uses TRBV15 and TRBJ1-2; weak D call: TRBD1 (5 bases). Trimming took off 1 base at V and 4 bases at J, with 13 bases between the two ends. The CDR3 is 15 residues long. The V gene's germline CDR1 is LNHNV and CDR2 YYDKDF (reference sequence). The DNA for the CDR3 is TGTGCCACCAGCAGAGGCGCTCAGGGTCTCTATGGCTACACCTTC. The encoded protein is CATSRGAQGLYGYTF.

CDR3 DNA: TGTGCTAGTGGTTTGGCCCCCTCGGGCGAGCAGTACTTC. Translation gives CASGLAPSGEQYF. The rearrangement joins TRBV12-5 to TRBJ2-7; D is unresolved. V was shortened by 1 base and J by 6 bases, with 10 bases between the two germline ends. Germline V gene lookup returns CDR1 LGHNT and CDR2 FRNRAP. The CDR3 consists of 13 residues.

The table lists this clone with a few counts. V is TRBV11-3 and J is TRBJ1-4; a weak D match, TRBD1 (6 bases). The CDR3 contains 14 residues. Germline V gives CDR1 SGHNT, CDR2 YENEEA. V lost 5 bases and J lost 7, with 14 bases in between. CDR3 DNA: TGTGCCAGCAGCCCCCAGGGGATAGGTGAAAAACTGTTTTTT. Translating it yields CASSPQGIGEKLFF.

This clone was detected only a few times. The CDR3 DNA is TGTGCCAGCAGCAGGGGGCGGACCGGGGAGCTGTTTTTT. This sequence encodes CASSRGRTGELFF. This chain uses TRBV11-3 with TRBJ2-2; TRBD1 aligns across 7 bases. The CDR3 contains 13 residues. V lost 5 bases, J lost 5 bases, and 2 bases stayed unmatched. Germline values: CDR1 SGHNT, CDR2 YENEEA.

This chain connects TRBV30 to TRBJ1-3; D is ambiguous. The CDR3 has 14 amino acids. The germline gives CDR1 GTSNPN, CDR2 SVGIG (reference sequence). V was cut by 5 bases and J by 0 bases, with 11 bases left in between. CDR3 in DNA: TGTGCCTGGCAGAGTTCCAGCTCTGGAAACACCATATATTTT. Amino acids: CAWQSSSSGNTIYF.

This clone was found once. This chain links TRBV4-2 with TRBJ2-5; D is unclear. The CDR3 spans 17 residues. The germline gives CDR1 LGHNA, CDR2 YNFKEQ. V gave up 1 base and J gave up 1 base, with 16 bases separating them. CDR3 in DNA: TGTGCCAGCAGCCAAGGCTTCGGCGGAGCGATCCAAGAGACCCAGTACTTC. This sequence encodes CASSQGFGGAIQETQYF.

This clone was detected a few times. This chain links TRBV19 with TRBJ2-2; D may match TRBD1 or TRBD2 (5 bases each). The CDR3 length is 14 residues. The V gene lost 7 bases and the J gene lost 0 bases, with 9 bases spanning the gap. Per germline, CDR1 LNHDA and CDR2 SQIVND (reference sequence). CDR3 region: CASKMGPNTGELFF. CDR3 nucleotide sequence: TGTGCCAGTAAGATGGGACCGAACACCGGGGAGCTGTTTTTT.

This rearrangement joins TRBV7-9 to TRBJ1-2; D remains unclear. CDR1 and CDR2 (germline): SEHNR, FQNEAQ (reference sequence). Trimming left V 0 bases short and J 8 bases short, with 13 bases between. The CDR3 has 14 residues. The CDR3 DNA sequence: TGTGCCAGCAGCTTAGCCCCGGCAGGTCTAGGCTACACCTTC. It translates to CASSLAPAGLGYTF.

The table lists this clone with a count of one. The chain has TRBV7-2 and TRBJ2-5; unclear D gene. Per germline, CDR1 SGHTA and CDR2 FQGNSA. The CDR3 is 12 residues long. The V and J ends lost 5 bases and 5 bases respectively, with 9 bases between them. The CDR3 is CASSVVRETQYF. The CDR3 DNA follows: TGTGCCAGCAGCGTGGTCCGGGAGACCCAGTACTTC.

The chain employs TRBV6-5 and TRBJ2-7, with D unresolved. The germline V and J ends were trimmed by 0 bases and 6 bases, with 3 bases remaining between them. This CDR3 contains 11 residues. CDR1 and CDR2 from the germline V gene are MNHEY and SVGAGI. This chain's CDR3 is CASSYSGEQYF. DNA for the CDR3: TGTGCCAGCAGTTACTCCGGCGAGCAGTACTTC.

The chain joins TRBV5-4 to TRBJ1-6, with a tentative D call TRBD1 (5 bases). Trimming stripped 10 bases from V and 9 bases from J, with 14 bases between. CDR3 length: 12 amino acids. Germline V gene lookup returns CDR1 SGHNT and CDR2 YYREEE (reference sequence). CDR3 sequence reads: CALGLMGSPLHF. DNA for the CDR3: TGTGCCCTGGGGCTGATGGGTTCACCCCTCCACTTT.

V gene TRBV5-4 combines with J gene TRBJ1-2; D is unclear. Germline lookup yields CDR1 SGHNT and CDR2 YYREEE (reference sequence). Trimming removed 4 bases at V and 7 bases at J, with 20 bases between. The CDR3 is 15 residues long. Written as DNA, the CDR3 is TGTGCCAGCAGCCTAAAATTCCCGGCGGTCGCTGGCTACACCTTC. Protein product: CASSLKFPAVAGYTF.

V gene TRBV5-1 combines with J gene TRBJ2-3; 9 bases align to TRBD1. V shed 4 bases and J 4 bases; nucleotides not matched to a gene: 7. The CDR3 has 15 residues. Germline values: CDR1 SGHRS, CDR2 YFSETQ. The CDR3 spells CASSTGQGGSDTQYF. Written as DNA, the CDR3 is TGCGCCAGCAGCACGGGACAGGGAGGGTCAGATACGCAGTATTTT.

The CDR3: CASTPGPILLNYGYTF. Here the CDR3 DNA reads TGTGCCAGCACCCCGGGTCCCATCCTTCTCAACTATGGCTACACCTTC. The gene calls are TRBV28 and TRBJ1-2; D remains unclear. The V gene lost 7 bases and the J gene lost 2 bases, with 20 bases spanning the gap. Germline-derived CDR1 and CDR2 are MDHEN and SYDVKM. The CDR3 length is 16 residues.

This rearrangement joins TRBV6-5 to TRBJ2-7; D not certain. From germline, CDR1 is MNHEY and CDR2 SVGAGI. V lost 2 bases and J 2 bases, leaving 7 bases between the germline ends. The CDR3 length is 13 residues. CDR3 coding DNA: TGTGCCAGCAGTTACAGGCGGACCTACGAGCAGTACTTC. Encoded protein: CASSYRRTYEQYF.

The chain's CDR3 is CASSIVERGPTSNQPQHF. The DNA for the CDR3 is TGTGCCAGTAGTATAGTCGAGAGGGGGCCAACTAGCAATCAGCCCCAGCATTTT. V gene TRBV19 combines with J gene TRBJ1-5, with TRBD1 matching over 7 bases. This CDR3 has 18 residues. Trimming removed 1 base from V and 0 bases from J; junction bases left unmatched: 9. In germline, CDR1 is LNHDA, CDR2 SQIVND (reference sequence). Combining the CDR3 with reference TRBV19 and TRBJ1-5 gives the whole variable domain DGGITQSPKYLFRKEGQNVTLSCEQNLNHDAMYWYRQDPGQGLRLIYYSQIVNDFQKGDIAEGYSVSREKKESFPLTVTSAQKNPTAFYLCASSIVERGPTSNQPQHFGDGTRLSIL.

The gene calls are TRBV5-1 and TRBJ2-7; D is possibly TRBD2 (6 bases). The CDR3 is made up of 15 amino acids. CDR1 and CDR2 from the germline V gene are SGHRS and YFSETQ. With 4 bases removed from V and 2 bases from J, the gap between germline ends came to 16 bases. This CDR3 is CASSAELSGAYEQYF. The CDR3 region has the DNA TGCGCCAGCAGCGCGGAACTCTCGGGGGCCTACGAGCAGTACTTC.

The J gene is TRBJ2-5, the V gene TRBV18; D remains ambiguous. Trimming shortened V by 4 bases and J by 5 bases, and 11 bases separated the two germline ends. The CDR3 length is 13 residues. The germline gives CDR1 KGHSH, CDR2 LQKENI. The CDR3 DNA reads TGTGCCAGCTCACTCATAGTGCGGGAGACCCAGTACTTC. Translation gives CASSLIVRETQYF. Full variable domain (outside the CDR3, taken from reference TRBV18 and TRBJ2-5): NAGVMQNPRHLVRRRGQEARLRCSPMKGHSHVYWYRQLPEEGLKFMVYLQKENIIDESGMPKERFSAEFPKEGPSILRIQQVVRGDSAAYFCASSLIVRETQYFGPGTRLLVL.

The CDR3 protein is CASRQGGGGYTF. The DNA for the CDR3 is TGTGCCAGCAGGCAGGGCGGCGGTGGCTACACCTTC. The chain couples TRBV6-5 to TRBJ1-2; weak D call: TRBD1 (5 bases). Germline CDR1 is MNHEY and CDR2 is SVGAGI. The CDR3 is made up of 12 amino acids. V gave up 6 bases and J gave up 7 bases, with 12 bases separating them.